The 28 T cell receptor beta chains presented below share a single source sample, sequenced in a study of blood T cell repertoires in COVID-19. Measured with immunoSEQ multiplex PCR; TCRdb has only the in-frame clones, and not every one. The table includes around 75,000 clones, nearly 90% detected once. Material for sequencing was peripheral blood. The receptors stem from a man aged 45 to 65 with acute or convalescent COVID-19.

This chain links TRBV14 with TRBJ2-2; D possibly corresponds to TRBD2 (7 bases). The ends were cut back, 3 bases at V and 3 bases at J, with 20 bases in the middle. CDR1 is SGHDN and CDR2 is FVKESK in the germline V gene. The length of the CDR3 is 18 residues. CDR3: CASSHLRAGAGDTGELFF. The CDR3, as DNA: TGTGCCAGCAGCCATCTCAGGGCGGGGGCCGGAGACACCGGGGAGCTGTTTTTT.

The chain links TRBV5-5 to TRBJ2-1; D is undetermined. The V gene's germline CDR1 is SGHKS and CDR2 YYEKEE (reference sequence). CDR3 length equals 15 residues. V lost 1 base and J 4 bases, leaving 12 bases between the germline ends. The CDR3 nucleotides read TGTGCCAGCAGCTTGAATGCGGAGAAATACAATGAGCAGTTCTTC. Protein: CASSLNAEKYNEQFF.

This clone was detected only a few times. V gene TRBV5-1 combines with J gene TRBJ2-7, with D possibly TRBD1 on 5 matching bases. V lost 3 bases to trimming and J lost 2 bases, with 9 bases between them. CDR3 length: 13 residues. Germline V lookup: CDR1 SGHRS, CDR2 YFSETQ. The CDR3 spells CASSSRAPYEQYF. The CDR3 bases are TGCGCCAGCAGCTCCAGGGCCCCCTACGAGCAGTACTTC.

CDR3 protein: CAISESTFGSDTQYF. DNA for the CDR3: TGTGCCATCAGTGAGTCAACTTTTGGTTCCGATACGCAGTATTTT. This chain links TRBV10-3 with TRBJ2-3; unclear D gene. With 0 bases removed from V and 6 bases from J, the gap between germline ends came to 13 bases. CDR3 size: 15 residues. Germline V gene sequence: CDR1 ENHRY, CDR2 SYGVKD.

This clone was recorded only once. The V call is TRBV2, the J call TRBJ2-5, with D possibly TRBD1 on 5 matching bases. CDR3 length: 14 amino acids. V lost 7 bases, J lost 2 bases, and 14 bases lay in between. Germline CDR1 and CDR2: SNHLY and FYNNEI. The CDR3 DNA reads as TGTGCCAGCACCCGAGGCCCAGGGCAAGAGACCCAGTACTTC. Encoded protein: CASTRGPGQETQYF.

V usage is TRBV11-2 and J usage is TRBJ2-7; 16 bases fit TRBD2. The ends lost 4 bases at V and 5 bases at J; junction bases unmatched: 5. The CDR3 has 16 residues. Germline CDR1 is SGHAT and CDR2 is FQNNGV. The CDR3 here is CASSSLGLAGGHEQYF. In DNA form, the CDR3 reads TGTGCCAGCAGCTCCCTGGGACTAGCGGGAGGGCACGAGCAGTACTTC.

The chain links TRBV5-6 to TRBJ1-3; D unresolved. This CDR3 is built from 15 residues. Per the germline V gene, CDR1 is SGHDT and CDR2 is YYEEEE. V was trimmed by 2 bases and J by 2 bases, leaving 11 bases between them. CDR3 sequence reads: CASSLRAGAGNTIYF. CDR3 sequence (DNA): TGTGCCAGCAGCTTAAGGGCGGGTGCTGGAAACACCATATATTTT.

The J gene is TRBJ1-6, the V gene TRBV7-2; 12 nucleotides agree with TRBD1. This CDR3 contains 15 residues. Per germline, CDR1 SGHTA and CDR2 FQGNSA. V gave up 6 bases and J gave up 7 bases; unmatched junction bases: 4. CDR3 bases: TGTGCCAGCAGTGGGACAGGGGGCTGGAATTCACCCCTCCACTTT. Translated: CASSGTGGWNSPLHF. The full variable domain, rest sourced from reference TRBV7-2 and TRBJ1-6, is GAGVSQSPSNKVTEKGKDVELRCDPISGHTALYWYRQSLGQGLEFLIYFQGNSAPDKSGLPSDRFSAERTGGSVSTLTIQRTQQEDSAVYLCASSGTGGWNSPLHFGNGTRLTVT.

The genes are TRBV14 and TRBJ2-1; perhaps TRBD2 as D (6 bases). This CDR3 is 14 amino acids long. V lost 4 bases to trimming and J lost 3 bases, with 10 bases between them. Germline V gives CDR1 SGHDN, CDR2 FVKESK. CDR3 protein: CASSLGTYYNEQFF. CDR3 coding DNA: TGTGCCAGCAGCCTCGGGACTTACTACAATGAGCAGTTCTTC.

The CDR3 nucleotides are TGTGCCAGCAGTCAGCCTCCCCGGGACAGGCTGGGGGGTCAGCCCCAGCATTTT. This gives the protein CASSQPPRDRLGGQPQHF. The rearrangement uses TRBV6-6 and TRBJ1-5, with 8 positions matching TRBD1. J lost 6 bases, V lost 5 bases, and 18 bases had no gene match. Germline values: CDR1 MNHNY, CDR2 SVGAGI (reference sequence). The CDR3 contains 18 residues.

This chain links TRBV19 with TRBJ2-7, with 9 positions matching TRBD1. Trimming at V came to 6 bases and at J to 0 bases, leaving 9 bases not matched to a gene. Germline values: CDR1 LNHDA, CDR2 SQIVND (reference sequence). The CDR3 covers 16 residues. The CDR3 sequence: CASSYDRGDSSYEQYF. In nucleotides, the CDR3 is TGTGCCAGTAGCTACGACAGGGGGGACAGCTCCTACGAGCAGTACTTC.

The CDR3 here is CASSQGGGPSMADTQYF. In nucleotides, the CDR3 is TGTGCCAGCAGCCAAGGGGGGGGACCTAGTATGGCAGATACGCAGTATTTT. The chain couples TRBV3-1 (or the pseudogene TRBV3-2) to TRBJ2-3; TRBD2 matches at 7 bases. The CDR3 extends over 17 amino acids. With V trimmed by 1 base and J by 4 bases, 11 bases remained unmatched. In germline, CDR1 is LGHDT, CDR2 YNNKEL (reference sequence).

This clone was counted between two and nine times. The chain couples TRBV7-9 to TRBJ2-1, with D perhaps matching TRBD2 (5 bases). The ends were cut back, 3 bases at V and 12 bases at J, with 12 bases in the middle. There are 12 residues in the CDR3. Germline V gene lookup returns CDR1 SEHNR and CDR2 FQNEAQ (reference sequence). CDR3 DNA: TGTGCCAGCAGCTTGTTGGGAGTCGGGCAGTTCTTC. It encodes CASSLLGVGQFF.

In nucleotides, the CDR3 is TGTGCCACCAGTGACCCGGGACAGGCCACAGATACGCAGTATTTT. Protein sequence: CATSDPGQATDTQYF. The rearrangement joins TRBV24-1 to TRBJ2-3; 8 bases are a match to TRBD1. This CDR3 has 15 amino acids. The ends lost 4 bases at V and 2 bases at J; junction bases unmatched: 4. Germline CDR1 reads KGHDR; CDR2 reads SFDVKD.

This clone was found once. The chain recombines TRBV24-1 with TRBJ2-2; the match to TRBD2 covers 15 bases. Trimming took 7 bases from V and 6 from J; bases not matched to a gene: 8. Germline V lookup: CDR1 KGHDR, CDR2 SFDVKD. The CDR3 consists of 17 residues. CDR3 amino acids: CATSTGLAGGRAGELFF. For the CDR3, the DNA is TGTGCCACCAGCACCGGACTAGCGGGAGGGCGGGCCGGGGAGCTGTTTTTT.

The chain is built from TRBV5-1 and TRBJ1-1; TRBD1 is a possible D gene (6 bases). V lost 4 bases to trimming and J lost 2 bases, with 12 bases between them. CDR3 length equals 14 residues. The germline gives CDR1 SGHRS, CDR2 YFSETQ. The CDR3 reads CASSLRDTNTEAFF. Here the CDR3 DNA reads TGCGCCAGCAGCCTCCGGGACACTAACACTGAAGCTTTCTTT.

The chain has TRBV4-2 and TRBJ2-2, with D possibly TRBD1 on 5 matching bases. The V gene's germline CDR1 is LGHNA and CDR2 YNFKEQ. Trimming pared 6 bases from V and 3 bases from J, leaving 11 bases between. The CDR3 is 14 residues long. The CDR3 sequence is CASRPQGYTGELFF. DNA for the CDR3: TGTGCCAGCAGACCTCAGGGATACACCGGGGAGCTGTTTTTT.

The chain recombines TRBV6-2 or TRBV6-3 with TRBJ2-1; 8 positions agree with TRBD2. CDR3 length: 14 residues. The J segment lost 3 bases and the V segment lost 6 bases, leaving 4 bases of the junction unmatched. Germline V gene data show CDR1 as MNHEY and CDR2 as SVGEGT. The CDR3 sequence is CASSHSGSYNEQFF. The CDR3 DNA follows: TGTGCCAGCAGCCACAGCGGGAGCTACAATGAGCAGTTCTTC.

The V call is TRBV19, the J call TRBJ2-5, with TRBD2 identical over 11 bases. This CDR3 contains 16 residues. Per germline, CDR1 LNHDA and CDR2 SQIVND (reference sequence). J was trimmed by 1 base and V by 6 bases; bases with no gene match: 7. DNA of the CDR3: TGTGCCAGTAGGCCGGGACTAGCGGCCTCCCAAGAGACCCAGTACTTC. Its protein product is CASRPGLAASQETQYF.

V usage is TRBV6-5 and J usage is TRBJ1-2; D perhaps matches TRBD1 (5 bases). The V gene's germline CDR1 is MNHEY and CDR2 SVGAGI. The V end was cut by 6 bases, the J end by 5 bases, with 19 bases between. The CDR3 sequence is 15 residues long. CDR3 bases: TGTGCCAGCAGCCGCTCCTTGAGGGGAGGATATGGCTACACCTTC. It yields the protein CASSRSLRGGYGYTF.

The chain uses TRBV27 and TRBJ2-1; 7 bases are shared with TRBD2. Germline CDR1 reads MNHEY; CDR2 reads SMNVEV (reference sequence). V lost 5 bases and J lost 1; bases outside the gene matches: 17. There are 19 residues in the CDR3. In nucleotides, the CDR3 is TGTGCCAGCAGTCCTCCCCCTTGGGCGGGAGTTATATCCTACAATGAGCAGTTCTTC. Amino acid sequence: CASSPPPWAGVISYNEQFF.

The chain is built from TRBV30 and TRBJ1-2; 10 bases are shared with TRBD1. The V gene's germline CDR1 is GTSNPN and CDR2 SVGIG (reference sequence). V dropped 8 bases and J dropped 4; count of bases not matched to a gene: 13. This CDR3 is built from 15 residues. CDR3 DNA: TGTGCCCGTCGGGACAGGGGCCTTCCAACCTATGGCTACACCTTC. As protein: CARRDRGLPTYGYTF.

J is TRBJ2-7 and V is TRBV4-2; tentatively, D is TRBD1 (5 bases). In germline, CDR1 is LGHNA, CDR2 YNFKEQ. This CDR3 comprises 14 residues. The V and J ends lost 0 bases and 2 bases respectively, with 8 bases between them. CDR3 region: CASSQEATAYEQYF. CDR3 sequence (DNA): TGTGCCAGCAGCCAAGAGGCGACAGCCTACGAGCAGTACTTC.

Details on this clone: This may come from a read error, since a much larger clone is one base off. The same CDR3 can be traced to other DNA sequences in this sample. The V call is TRBV7-9, the J call TRBJ2-3, with TRBD1 identical over 9 bases. The V segment lost 4 bases and the J segment 2 bases; nucleotides outside the gene matches: 4. CDR3 length: 15 residues. From germline, CDR1 is SEHNR and CDR2 FQNEAQ (reference sequence). The CDR3 reads CASSWGQGDTDTQYF. As DNA, the CDR3 is TGTGCCAGCAGCTGGGGACAGGGTGACACAGATACGCAGTATTTT.

The chain is built from TRBV5-1 and TRBJ1-2, with 7 bases aligning to TRBD1. The CDR3 contains 19 residues. The germline V gene encodes CDR1 SGHRS and CDR2 YFSETQ. Trimming at V came to 0 bases and at J to 3 bases, leaving 17 bases not matched to a gene. In nucleotides, the CDR3 is TGCGCCAGCAGCTTGGCCGCCCGGGACAGTGGTAAGGGATACTATGGCTACACCTTC. It translates to CASSLAARDSGKGYYGYTF.

J is TRBJ1-5 and V is TRBV30; no firm D call. This CDR3 has 15 residues. Germline CDR1 GTSNPN, CDR2 SVGIG (reference sequence). V was cut by 0 bases and J by 6 bases, with 15 bases left in between. CDR3 coding DNA: TGTGCCTGGAGTGTCAGCGTTATGGGTGGTCAGCCCCAGCATTTT. It codes for CAWSVSVMGGQPQHF.

This chain links TRBV3-1 (or the pseudogene TRBV3-2) with TRBJ1-1; maybe TRBD1 (5 bases). This CDR3 has 15 amino acids. CDR1 is LGHDT and CDR2 is YNNKEL in the germline V gene (reference sequence). The V and J ends lost 3 bases and 5 bases respectively, with 16 bases between them. CDR3 coding DNA: TGTGCCAGCAGCCAGCGGTCTCAGGGTGGAACTGAAGCTTTCTTT. Protein: CASSQRSQGGTEAFF.

V is TRBV4-1 and J is TRBJ2-7; 9 nucleotides match TRBD1. J lost 0 bases, V lost 4 bases, and 7 bases had no gene match. CDR1 and CDR2 from the germline V gene are MGHRA and YSYEKL. CDR3 length: 16 residues. The CDR3 spells CASSPTGGQGSYEQYF. The DNA of the CDR3 is TGCGCCAGCAGCCCCACCGGGGGACAGGGCTCCTACGAGCAGTACTTC.